The present T cell receptor (beta chain) was sequenced within a study of glioma-infiltrating T cells after dendritic cell vaccination. Study information: Between about 2003 and 2013, patients got autologous tumor lysate-pulsed dendritic cell vaccines.

Of note for this clone: The antigen remains undetermined.

Whole-study findings and limits: Survival was not directly related to TCR clonality in these patients. Few patients contributed both blood and tumor specimens.

Amplification used 60 V beta primers and 13 J beta primers. Sequenced by immunoSEQ multiplex PCR; TCRdb stores in-frame clones only, minus some. Here the sample spans some 100,000 clones, roughly three quarters being singletons. This CDR3 spans 14 amino acids. CDR1 is GTSNPN and CDR2 is SVGIG in the germline V gene (reference sequence). V was cut by 2 bases and J by 0 bases, with 10 bases left in between. The sample consisted of blood, taken before dendritic cell vaccination. This chain uses TRBV30 with TRBJ1-2; no firm D call. The clonotype was recovered from a human donor with glioblastoma. The CDR3 is CAWSTGISNYGYTF. CDR3 DNA: TGTGCCTGGAGTACGGGGATTTCTAACTATGGCTACACCTTC. Supplemented by reference TRBV30 and TRBJ1-2, the full variable domain reads SQTIHQWPATLVQPVGSPLSLECTVEGTSNPNLYWYRQAAGRGLQLLFYSVGIGQISSEVPQNLSASRPQDRQFILSSKKLLLSDSGFYLCAWSTGISNYGYTFGSGTRLTVV.